This T cell receptor (beta chain) was identified during a study of blood T cell repertoires in COVID-19. The recovered donors of Cohort 3 showed two negative PCRs, clearance, or symptom resolution. Germline lookup yields CDR1 SNHLY and CDR2 FYNNEI. V dropped 6 bases and J dropped 4; count of bases not matched to a gene: 10. CDR3 length equals 15 residues. Assay used: immunoSEQ multiplex PCR; TCRdb lists only in-frame clones, some missing. The sample consists of about 330,000 clones, about 88% of them appearing once. Sequenced input: PBMCs or T cells enriched from blood (not recorded which). The genes are TRBV2 and TRBJ2-3; 7 bases are a match to TRBD1. This TCR came from a woman aged 25 to 39 who had recovered from COVID-19. The CDR3 reads CASSQDRSSADTQYF. For the CDR3, the DNA is TGTGCCAGCAGCCAGGACAGGAGCAGCGCAGATACGCAGTATTTT. Full variable domain (missing parts from reference TRBV2 and TRBJ2-3): EPEVTQTPSHQVTQMGQEVILRCVPISNHLYFYWYRQILGQKVEFLVSFYNNEISEKSEIFDDQFSVERPDGSNFTLKIRSTKLEDSAMYFCASSQDRSSADTQYFGPGTRLTVL.